These T cell receptor beta chains were read from a single sample in a study of T cell responses to AZD1222 COVID-19 vaccine. Only in-frame clones appear in the TCRdb table, and some are missing; sequencing was by immunoSEQ multiplex PCR. In the table there are 120,000 to 150,000 clones, 91% of which are singletons. The sample in question was peripheral blood, obtained 28 days after the second AZD1222 dose. These receptors all come from an adult who received the AZD1222 COVID-19 vaccine. The CDR3 runs from the conserved cysteine through the conserved F or W. D genes are given only for firm matches. Not every row has a clone size; where given, it reads once, few, many or a size class.

v_gene	abundance	d_gene	j_gene	CDR3nt	CDR3aa
TRBV5-1	NA	NA	TRBJ2-7	TGCGCCAGCAGCTTGTCCACAGGGCGCTGGGGGGAGCAGTACTTC	CASSLSTGRWGEQYF
TRBV7-9	once	TRBD1	TRBJ1-1	TGTGCCAGCAGCTTAACTAATTTCCGGGACAGGGTAGACACTGAAGCTTTCTTT	CASSLTNFRDRVDTEAFF
TRBV7-7	once	TRBD2	TRBJ2-1	TGTGCCAGCAGCTTAGAAGCGGGGGGGTTCGATGAGCAGTTCTTC	CASSLEAGGFDEQFF
TRBV5-1	NA	NA	TRBJ2-1	TGCGCCAGCAGCTTCAGCGGGTCCTTCTTAAATGAGCAGTTCTTC	CASSFSGSFLNEQFF
TRBV30	once	NA	TRBJ1-3	TGTGCCGGACGACAGTCTGGAAACACCATATATTTT	CAGRQSGNTIYF
TRBV19	NA	TRBD1	TRBJ1-4	TGTGCCAGTAGTTTCCGGGACAGAATCTCGAATGAAAAACTGTTTTTT	CASSFRDRISNEKLFF
TRBV12-3/TRBV12-4	NA	NA	TRBJ1-1	TGTGCCAGCAGTCTGCGCCAAAGGAGAATAGCTTTCTTT	CASSLRQRRIAFF
TRBV6-5	NA	TRBD1	TRBJ1-3	TGTGCCAGCAGTTTAGGACAGGGGGGTTCTGGAAACACCATATATTTT	CASSLGQGGSGNTIYF
TRBV4-3	NA	TRBD1	TRBJ1-2	TGCGCCAGCAGCCCGGGACAGAGCTATGGCTACACCTTC	CASSPGQSYGYTF
TRBV11-2	few	TRBD2	TRBJ2-7	TGTGCCAGCAGCTTAGGGAGGTGGGCGGGAGATGACAAGCAGTACTTC	CASSLGRWAGDDKQYF
TRBV24-1	NA	NA	TRBJ2-3	TGTGCCACCAGTGATTCCGGACGCACAGATACGCAGTATTTT	CATSDSGRTDTQYF
TRBV6-6	once	NA	TRBJ1-2	TGTGCCAGCAGACAACAGGGTCCCTATGGCTACACCTTC	CASRQQGPYGYTF
TRBV5-6	NA	NA	TRBJ1-2	TGTGCCAGCAGCACGGCCCGTTGGTCCCATGGGGGCTACACCTTC	CASSTARWSHGGYTF
TRBV7-6	once	NA	TRBJ2-5	TGTGCCAGCAGCTTAGGAGGGCCCCGGGCCGGAGAGACCCAGTACTTC	CASSLGGPRAGETQYF